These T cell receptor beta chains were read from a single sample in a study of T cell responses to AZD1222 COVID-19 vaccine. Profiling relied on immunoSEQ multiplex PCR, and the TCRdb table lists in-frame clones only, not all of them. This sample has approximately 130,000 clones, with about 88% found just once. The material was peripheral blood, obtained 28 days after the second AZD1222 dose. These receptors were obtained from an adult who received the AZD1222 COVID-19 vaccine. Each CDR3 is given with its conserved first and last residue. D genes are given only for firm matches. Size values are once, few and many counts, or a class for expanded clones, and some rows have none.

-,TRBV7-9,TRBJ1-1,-,CASSTRQPNTEAFF,TGTGCCAGCAGTACCAGACAGCCGAACACTGAAGCTTTCTTT
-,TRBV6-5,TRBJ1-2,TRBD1,CASSPDRVGGYTF,TGTGCCAGCAGTCCGGACAGGGTAGGGGGCTACACCTTC
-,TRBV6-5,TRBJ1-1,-,CASSYSRGLNTEAFF,TGTGCCAGCAGTTACTCGCGGGGGTTGAACACTGAAGCTTTCTTT
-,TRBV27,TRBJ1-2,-,CASSLLGNDGYTF,TGTGCCAGCAGTTTACTGGGAAACGATGGCTACACCTTC
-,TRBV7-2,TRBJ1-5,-,CASSHLGGDQPQHF,TGTGCCAGCAGCCATCTAGGGGGAGATCAGCCCCAGCATTTT
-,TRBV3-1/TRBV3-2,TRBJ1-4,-,CASTETGDHNEKLFF,TGTGCCAGCACTGAGACAGGAGACCATAATGAAAAACTGTTTTTT
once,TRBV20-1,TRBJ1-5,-,CSASIGANQPQHF,TGCAGTGCTAGTATAGGGGCCAATCAGCCCCAGCATTTT
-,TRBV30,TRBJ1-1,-,CAWGSSPAFF,TGTGCCTGGGGGTCGTCTCCAGCTTTCTTT
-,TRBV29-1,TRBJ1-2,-,CSVASGDNYGYTF,TGCAGCGTAGCCTCAGGGGATAACTATGGCTACACCTTC
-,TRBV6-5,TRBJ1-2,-,CASSYVENYGYTF,TGTGCCAGCAGTTATGTGGAGAACTATGGCTACACCTTC
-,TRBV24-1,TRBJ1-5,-,CATAPRGNQPQHF,TGTGCCACCGCCCCGCGGGGAAATCAGCCCCAGCATTTT
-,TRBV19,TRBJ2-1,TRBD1,CASSIAGTGTEQFF,TGTGCCAGTAGTATAGCTGGGACAGGGACTGAGCAGTTCTTC
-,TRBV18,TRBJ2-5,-,CASSPSQETQYF,TGTGCCAGCTCACCATCACAAGAGACCCAGTACTTC
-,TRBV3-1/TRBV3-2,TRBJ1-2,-,CASSQASGNYGYTF,TGTGCCAGCAGCCAAGCGAGTGGAAACTATGGCTACACCTTC